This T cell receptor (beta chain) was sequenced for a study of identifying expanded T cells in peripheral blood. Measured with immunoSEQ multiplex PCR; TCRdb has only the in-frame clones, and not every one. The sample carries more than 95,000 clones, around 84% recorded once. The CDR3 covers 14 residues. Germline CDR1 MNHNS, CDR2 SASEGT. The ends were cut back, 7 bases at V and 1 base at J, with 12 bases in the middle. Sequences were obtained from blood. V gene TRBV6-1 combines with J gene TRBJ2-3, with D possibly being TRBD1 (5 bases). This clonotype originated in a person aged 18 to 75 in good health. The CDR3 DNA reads TGTGCCAGCAAGTTCGGCAGGGGCACAGATACGCAGTATTTT. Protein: CASKFGRGTDTQYF.